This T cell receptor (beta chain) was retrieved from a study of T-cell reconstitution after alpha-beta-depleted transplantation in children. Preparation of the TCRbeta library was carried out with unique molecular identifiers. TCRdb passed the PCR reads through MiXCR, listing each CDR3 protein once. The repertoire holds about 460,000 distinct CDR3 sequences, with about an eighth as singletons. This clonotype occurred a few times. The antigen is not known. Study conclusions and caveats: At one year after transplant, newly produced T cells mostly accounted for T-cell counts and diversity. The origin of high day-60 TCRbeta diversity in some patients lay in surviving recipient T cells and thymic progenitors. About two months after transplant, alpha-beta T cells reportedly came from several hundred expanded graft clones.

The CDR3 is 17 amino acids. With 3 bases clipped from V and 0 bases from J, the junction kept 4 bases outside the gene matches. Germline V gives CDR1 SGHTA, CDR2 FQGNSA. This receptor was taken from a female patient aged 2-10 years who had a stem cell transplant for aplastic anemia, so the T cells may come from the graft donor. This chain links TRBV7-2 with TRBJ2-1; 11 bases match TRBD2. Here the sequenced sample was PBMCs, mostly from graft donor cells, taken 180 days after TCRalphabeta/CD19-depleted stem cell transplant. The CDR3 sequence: CASSFIAGGSSYNEQFF. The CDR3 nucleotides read TGTGCCAGCAGCTTCATAGCGGGAGGGAGCTCCTACAATGAGCAGTTCTTC.